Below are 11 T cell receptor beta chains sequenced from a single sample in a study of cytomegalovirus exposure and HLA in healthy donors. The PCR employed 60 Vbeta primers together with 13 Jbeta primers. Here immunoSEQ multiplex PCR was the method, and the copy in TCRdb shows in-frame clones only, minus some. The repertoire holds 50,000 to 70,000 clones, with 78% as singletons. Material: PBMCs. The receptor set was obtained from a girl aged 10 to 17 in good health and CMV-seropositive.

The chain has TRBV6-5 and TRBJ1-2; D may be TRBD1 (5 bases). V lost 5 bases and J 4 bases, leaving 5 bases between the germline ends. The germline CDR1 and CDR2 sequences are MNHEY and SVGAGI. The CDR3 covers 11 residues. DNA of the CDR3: TGTGCCAGCAGTGACAGCTATGGCTACACCTTC. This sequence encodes CASSDSYGYTF.

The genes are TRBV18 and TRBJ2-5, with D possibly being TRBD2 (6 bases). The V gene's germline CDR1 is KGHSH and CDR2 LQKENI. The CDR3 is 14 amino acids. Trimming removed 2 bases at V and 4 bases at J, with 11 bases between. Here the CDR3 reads CASSPNGGGETQYF. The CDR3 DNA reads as TGTGCCAGCTCACCAAATGGGGGAGGAGAGACCCAGTACTTC.

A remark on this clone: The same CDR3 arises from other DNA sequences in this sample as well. CDR3 protein: CASRRTGNSNQPQHF. CDR3 coding DNA: TGTGCCAGCAGGAGGACAGGGAATAGCAATCAGCCCCAGCATTTT. This chain uses TRBV2 with TRBJ1-5; 8 nucleotides line up with TRBD1. The germline CDR1 and CDR2 sequences are SNHLY and FYNNEI. The ends lost 6 bases at V and 0 bases at J; junction bases unmatched: 4. CDR3 size: 15 residues.

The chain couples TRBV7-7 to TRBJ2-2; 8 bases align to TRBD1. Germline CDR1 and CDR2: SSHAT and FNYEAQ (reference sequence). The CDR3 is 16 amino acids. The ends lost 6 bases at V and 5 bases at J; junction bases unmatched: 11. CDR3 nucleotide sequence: TGTGCCAGCAGTTACGCGACAGGGGCAGATACCGGGGAGCTGTTTTTT. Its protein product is CASSYATGADTGELFF.

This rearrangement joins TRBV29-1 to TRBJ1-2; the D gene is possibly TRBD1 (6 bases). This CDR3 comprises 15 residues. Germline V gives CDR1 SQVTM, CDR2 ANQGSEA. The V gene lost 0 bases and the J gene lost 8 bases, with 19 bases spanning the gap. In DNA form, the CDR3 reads TGCAGCGTTGAAGACGCCACGGCCGGGACACTGGGCTACACCTTC. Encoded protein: CSVEDATAGTLGYTF.

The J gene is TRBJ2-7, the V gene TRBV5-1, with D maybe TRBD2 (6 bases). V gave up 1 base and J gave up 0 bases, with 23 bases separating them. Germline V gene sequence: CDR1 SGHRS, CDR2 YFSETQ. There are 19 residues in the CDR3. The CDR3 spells CASSLRNRSGRDRSYEQYF. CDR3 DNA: TGCGCCAGCAGCTTGAGAAATCGGTCAGGGCGGGATCGCTCCTACGAGCAGTACTTC.

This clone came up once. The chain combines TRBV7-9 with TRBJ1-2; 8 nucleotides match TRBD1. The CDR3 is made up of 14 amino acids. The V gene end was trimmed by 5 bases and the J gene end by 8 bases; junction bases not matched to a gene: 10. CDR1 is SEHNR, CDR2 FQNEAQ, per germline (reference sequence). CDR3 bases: TGTGCCAGCAGCCAGATCGACAGGGGCCTGGGCTACACCTTC. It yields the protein CASSQIDRGLGYTF.

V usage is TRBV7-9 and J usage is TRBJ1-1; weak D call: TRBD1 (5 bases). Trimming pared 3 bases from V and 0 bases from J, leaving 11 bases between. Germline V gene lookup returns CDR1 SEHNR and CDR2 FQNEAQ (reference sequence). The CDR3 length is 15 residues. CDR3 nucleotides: TGTGCCAGCAGCTTTAGAGGACACATGAACACTGAAGCTTTCTTT. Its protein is CASSFRGHMNTEAFF.

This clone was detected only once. CDR3 in amino acids: CASSFSLYEQYF. The CDR3 coding sequence is TGTGCCAGCAGTTTTTCCCTTTACGAGCAGTACTTC. This chain links TRBV28 with TRBJ2-7; D remains ambiguous. Looked up from germline, CDR1 is MDHEN and CDR2 is SYDVKM. The CDR3 spans 12 residues. Trimming cost V 3 bases and J 4 bases, with 7 bases left between them.

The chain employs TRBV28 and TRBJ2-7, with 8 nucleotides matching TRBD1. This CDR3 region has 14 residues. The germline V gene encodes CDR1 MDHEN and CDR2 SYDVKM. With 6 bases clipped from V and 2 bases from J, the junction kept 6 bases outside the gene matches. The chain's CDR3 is CASSLTGVTYEQYF. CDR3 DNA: TGTGCCAGCAGCCTGACAGGGGTTACCTACGAGCAGTACTTC. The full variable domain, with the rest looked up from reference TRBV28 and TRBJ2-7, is DVKVTQSSRYLVKRTGEKVFLECVQDMDHENMFWYRQDPGLGLRLIYFSYDVKMKEKGDIPEGYSVSREKKERFSLILESASTNQTSMYLCASSLTGVTYEQYFGPGTRLTVT.

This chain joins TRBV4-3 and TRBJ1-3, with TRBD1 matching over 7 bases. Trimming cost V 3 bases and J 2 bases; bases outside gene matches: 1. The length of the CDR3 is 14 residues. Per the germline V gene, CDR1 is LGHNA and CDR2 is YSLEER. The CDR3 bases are TGCGCCAGCAGCCAGACAGGGACTGGAAACACCATATATTTT. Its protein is CASSQTGTGNTIYF.